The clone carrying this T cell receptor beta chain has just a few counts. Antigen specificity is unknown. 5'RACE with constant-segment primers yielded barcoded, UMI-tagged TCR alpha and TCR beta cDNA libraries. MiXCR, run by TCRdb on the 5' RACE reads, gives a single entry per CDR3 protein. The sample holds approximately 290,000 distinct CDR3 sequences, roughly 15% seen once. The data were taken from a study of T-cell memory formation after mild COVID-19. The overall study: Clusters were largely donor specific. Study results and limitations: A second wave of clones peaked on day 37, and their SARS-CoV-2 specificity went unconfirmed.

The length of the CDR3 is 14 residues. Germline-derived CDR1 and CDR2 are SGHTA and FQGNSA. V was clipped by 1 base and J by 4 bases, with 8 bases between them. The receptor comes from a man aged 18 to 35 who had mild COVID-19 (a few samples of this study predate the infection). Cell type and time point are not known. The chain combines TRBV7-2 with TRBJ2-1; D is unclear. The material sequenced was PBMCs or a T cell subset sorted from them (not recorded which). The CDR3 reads CASSLETGYNEQFF. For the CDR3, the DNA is TGTGCCAGCAGCTTAGAGACTGGTTACAATGAGCAGTTCTTC.